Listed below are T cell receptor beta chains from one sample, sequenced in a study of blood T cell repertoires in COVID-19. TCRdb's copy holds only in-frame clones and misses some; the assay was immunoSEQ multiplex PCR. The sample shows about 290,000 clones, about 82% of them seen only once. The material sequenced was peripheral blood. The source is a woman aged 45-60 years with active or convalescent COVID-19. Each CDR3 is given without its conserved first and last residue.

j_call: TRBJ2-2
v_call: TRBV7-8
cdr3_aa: ASSLGGGANTGELF

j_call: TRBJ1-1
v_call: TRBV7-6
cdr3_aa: ASSPMGQQNTEAF

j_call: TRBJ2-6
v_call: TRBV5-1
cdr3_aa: ASREIGANVLT

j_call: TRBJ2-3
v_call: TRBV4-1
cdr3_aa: ASSQSASGTDTQY

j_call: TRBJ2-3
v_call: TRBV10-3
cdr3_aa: AISDGEKPQY

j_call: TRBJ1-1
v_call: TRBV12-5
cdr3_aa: ASGLDTGGNTEAF

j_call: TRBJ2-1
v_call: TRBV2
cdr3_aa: ASSLPNEQF

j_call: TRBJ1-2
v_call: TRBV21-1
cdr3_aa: ATPPEGYGYT

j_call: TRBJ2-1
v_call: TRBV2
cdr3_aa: ASSEAGASYNEQF

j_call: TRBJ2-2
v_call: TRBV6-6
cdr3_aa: ASSQRLRRDFLNTGELF

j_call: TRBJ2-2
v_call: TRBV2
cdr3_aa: ASSAIQDPRELF

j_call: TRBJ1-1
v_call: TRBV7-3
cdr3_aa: ASSPMGGMDTEAF

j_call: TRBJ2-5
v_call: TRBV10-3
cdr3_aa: ASRQDQETQY

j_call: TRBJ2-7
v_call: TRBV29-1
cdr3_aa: SVVTGGWEQY

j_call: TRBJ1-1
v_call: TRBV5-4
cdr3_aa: ASSRGDRENTEAF

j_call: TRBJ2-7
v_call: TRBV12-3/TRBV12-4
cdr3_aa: ASSQGQFNEQY

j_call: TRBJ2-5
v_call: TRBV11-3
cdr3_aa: ASIQETQY

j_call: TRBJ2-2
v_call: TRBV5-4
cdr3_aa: ASSPSGRAGELF

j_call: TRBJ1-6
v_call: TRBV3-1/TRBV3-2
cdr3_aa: ASSQSSGLGNSPLH

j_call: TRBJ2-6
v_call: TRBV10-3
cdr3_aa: AINKDRGFGANVLT

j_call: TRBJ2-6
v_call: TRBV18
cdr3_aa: ASSPQGLSGANVLT

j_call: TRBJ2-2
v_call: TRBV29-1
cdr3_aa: SVATGPHTGELF

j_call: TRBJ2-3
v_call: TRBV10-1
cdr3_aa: ASQGGGTQY

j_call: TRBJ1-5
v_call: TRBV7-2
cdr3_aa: ASSLVAGNQPQH

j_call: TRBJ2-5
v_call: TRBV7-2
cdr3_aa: ASSFGQLETQY

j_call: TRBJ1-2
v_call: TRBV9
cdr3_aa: ASSAGPDRGLNGYT

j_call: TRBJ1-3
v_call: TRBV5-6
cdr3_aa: ASSHDGSSGNTIY

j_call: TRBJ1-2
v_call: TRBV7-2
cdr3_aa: ASSFSDSNYGYT

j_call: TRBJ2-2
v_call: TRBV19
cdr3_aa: ASSIVGGRASGELF

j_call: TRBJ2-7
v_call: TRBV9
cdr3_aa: ASSGRRGSYEQY

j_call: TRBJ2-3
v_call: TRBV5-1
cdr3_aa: ASSWGTGGPDTQY

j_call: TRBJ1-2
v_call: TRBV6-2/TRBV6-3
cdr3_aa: ASSRQGIYGYT

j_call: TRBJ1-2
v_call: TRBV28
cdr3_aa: ASSLTGKAGYT

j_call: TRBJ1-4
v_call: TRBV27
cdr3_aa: ASSRHRGVEATNEKLF

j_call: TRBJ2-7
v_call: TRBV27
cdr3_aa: ASSLGGTGTGTEQY

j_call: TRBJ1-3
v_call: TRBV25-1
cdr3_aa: ASSEGALETTIY

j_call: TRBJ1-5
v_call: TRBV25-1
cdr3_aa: ASSETGVYQPQH

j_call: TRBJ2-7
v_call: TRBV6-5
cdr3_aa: ASSYSREGYEQY

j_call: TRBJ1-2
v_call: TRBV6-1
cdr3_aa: ASSEGGYGYT

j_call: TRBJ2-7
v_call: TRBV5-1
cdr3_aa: ASSESTGPYEQY

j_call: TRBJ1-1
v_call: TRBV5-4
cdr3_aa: ASSLDRGMNTEAF

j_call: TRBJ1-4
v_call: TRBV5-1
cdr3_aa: ASSLASGTNEKLF

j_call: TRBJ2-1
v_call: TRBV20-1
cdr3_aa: SASRWRESSSYNEQF

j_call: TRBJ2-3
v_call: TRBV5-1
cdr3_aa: ASSSGLAGLGTDTQY

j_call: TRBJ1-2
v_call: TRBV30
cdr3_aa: ALTRDRALRGYT

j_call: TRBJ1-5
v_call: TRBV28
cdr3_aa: ASRGTFNQPQH

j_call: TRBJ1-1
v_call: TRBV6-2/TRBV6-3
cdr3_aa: ASSYSVSRYEAF

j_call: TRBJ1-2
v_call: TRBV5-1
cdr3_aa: ASSLGQGWSYGYT

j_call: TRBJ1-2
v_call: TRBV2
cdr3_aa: ASSEPTNRGDVTHT